This T cell receptor (beta chain) was identified in a study of OX40 agonist ivuxolimab in advanced cancers. Study details: Hepatocellular carcinoma, melanoma, renal cell or head and neck cancer affected the dose-escalation patients. General study results and limits: Low normalized clonal expansion also occurred in some nonresponding patients. With doses of 0.1-3.0 mg/kg, partial responders showed among the lowest clonal expansion. The antigens recognized by the expanded peripheral T cells, that is their antigen specificity, were not determined.

Here immunoSEQ multiplex PCR was the method, and the copy in TCRdb shows in-frame clones only, minus some. Among about 71,000 clones, roughly four fifths were seen once, and the ten largest hold roughly 0.41%. Regarding this clone: What it binds is unknown.

J was trimmed by 3 bases and V by 3 bases; bases with no gene match: 11. The CDR3 contains 17 residues. The germline V gene encodes CDR1 SGDLS and CDR2 YYNGEE. This rearrangement joins TRBV9 to TRBJ1-4; TRBD1 matches at 7 bases. This TCR came from an adult with an advanced solid tumor such as melanoma, head and neck, liver or kidney cancer. Sample: CD4+ or CD8+ T cells sorted from blood, taken in a trial of the OX40 agonist ivuxolimab. CDR3 amino acids: CASSATGSPRSNEKLFF. CDR3 nucleotide sequence: TGTGCCAGCAGCGCGACAGGGTCGCCGCGGTCTAATGAAAAACTGTTTTTT. The variable domain in full, completed from reference TRBV9 and TRBJ1-4, reads DSGVTQTPKHLITATGQRVTLRCSPRSGDLSVYWYQQSLDQGLQFLIQYYNGEERAKGNILERFSAQQFPDLHSELNLSSLELGDSALYFCASSATGSPRSNEKLFFGSGTQLSVL.